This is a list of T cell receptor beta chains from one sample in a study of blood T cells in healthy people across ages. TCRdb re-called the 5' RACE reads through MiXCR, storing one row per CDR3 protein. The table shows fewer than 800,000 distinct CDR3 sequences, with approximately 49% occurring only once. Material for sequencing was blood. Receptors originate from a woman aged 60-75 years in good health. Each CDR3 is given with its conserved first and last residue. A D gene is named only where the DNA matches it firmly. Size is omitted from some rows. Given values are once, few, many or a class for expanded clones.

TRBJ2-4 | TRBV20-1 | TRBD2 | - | TGCAGTGCAGGGACTAGCGGATTAAACATTCAGTACTTC | CSAGTSGLNIQYF
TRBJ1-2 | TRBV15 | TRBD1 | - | TGTGCCACCAGCAGCCTCTCTGACAGGGATGGCTACACCTTC | CATSSLSDRDGYTF
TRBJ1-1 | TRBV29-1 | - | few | TGCAGCGTTGAGCGGCAGAGGAACACTGAAGCTTTCTTT | CSVERQRNTEAFF
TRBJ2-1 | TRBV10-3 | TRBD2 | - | TGTGCCATCAGTCGACTAGCGGGAGAGGGGGATGAGCAGTTCTTC | CAISRLAGEGDEQFF
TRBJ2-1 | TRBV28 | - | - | TGTGCCAGCAGTTTCCACCAACTAGTGGGCCGCAATGAGCAGTTCTTC | CASSFHQLVGRNEQFF
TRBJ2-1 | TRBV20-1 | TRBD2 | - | TGCAGTGCTAGAGATTTTAGCGGGAGAATCTCCTACAATGAGCAGTTCTTC | CSARDFSGRISYNEQFF
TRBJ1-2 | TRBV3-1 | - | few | TGTGCCAGCAGCCACGAGGATTACTATGGCTACACCTTC | CASSHEDYYGYTF
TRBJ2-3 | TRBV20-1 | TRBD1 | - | TGCAGTGCGGGAACAGGGGGCACCCGGTATTTT | CSAGTGGTRYF
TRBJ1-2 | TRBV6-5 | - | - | TGTGCCAGCAGTTGCACATCAGGGTTAGGCGGCTACACCTTC | CASSCTSGLGGYTF
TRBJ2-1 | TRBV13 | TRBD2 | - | TGTGCCAGCAGCCATCGGACTAGCGGGGGCAATGAGCAGTTCTTC | CASSHRTSGGNEQFF
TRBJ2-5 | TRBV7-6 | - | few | TGTGCCAGCAGCTCCTACCATGGCTATACCGATGAGCAGTACTTC | CASSSYHGYTDEQYF
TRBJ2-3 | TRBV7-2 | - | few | TGTGCCAGCAGCCGAAGCAGGGATACGCAGTATTTT | CASSRSRDTQYF
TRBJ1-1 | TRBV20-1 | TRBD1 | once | TGCAGTGCTAGAGAACCCGGGACAGTGAAAGGTCGTGCTTTCTTT | CSAREPGTVKGRAFF
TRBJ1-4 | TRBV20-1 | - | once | TGCAGTGCTAGTCCAGGCTTGTCTAATGAAAAACTGTTTTTT | CSASPGLSNEKLFF
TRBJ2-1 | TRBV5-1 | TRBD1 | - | TGCGCCAGCAGCTGGACCGGGACAGGGGGAAATGAGCAGTTCTTC | CASSWTGTGGNEQFF
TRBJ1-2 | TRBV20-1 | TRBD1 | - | TGCAGTGCGATTCAACAGGGGGCGCGTTATGGCTACACCTTC | CSAIQQGARYGYTF